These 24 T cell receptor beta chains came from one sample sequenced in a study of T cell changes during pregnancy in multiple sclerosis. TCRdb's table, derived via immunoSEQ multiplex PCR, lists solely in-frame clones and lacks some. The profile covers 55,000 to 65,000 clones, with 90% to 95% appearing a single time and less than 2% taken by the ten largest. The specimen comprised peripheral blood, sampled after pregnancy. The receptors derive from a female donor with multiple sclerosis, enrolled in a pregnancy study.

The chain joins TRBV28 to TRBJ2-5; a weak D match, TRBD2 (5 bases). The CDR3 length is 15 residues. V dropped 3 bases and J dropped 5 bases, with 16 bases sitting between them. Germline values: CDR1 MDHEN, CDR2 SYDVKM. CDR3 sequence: CASSLSLALRETQYF. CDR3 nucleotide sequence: TGTGCCAGCAGTTTGTCTCTAGCCCTCCGGGAGACCCAGTACTTC. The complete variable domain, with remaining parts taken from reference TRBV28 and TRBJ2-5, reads DVKVTQSSRYLVKRTGEKVFLECVQDMDHENMFWYRQDPGLGLRLIYFSYDVKMKEKGDIPEGYSVSREKKERFSLILESASTNQTSMYLCASSLSLALRETQYFGPGTRLLVL.

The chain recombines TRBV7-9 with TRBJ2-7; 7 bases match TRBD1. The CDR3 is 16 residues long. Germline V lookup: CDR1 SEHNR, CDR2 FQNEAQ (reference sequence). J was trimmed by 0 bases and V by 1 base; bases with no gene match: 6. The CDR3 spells CASSLDYGDSSYEQYF. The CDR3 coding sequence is TGTGCCAGCAGCTTAGACTACGGGGACAGCTCCTACGAGCAGTACTTC.

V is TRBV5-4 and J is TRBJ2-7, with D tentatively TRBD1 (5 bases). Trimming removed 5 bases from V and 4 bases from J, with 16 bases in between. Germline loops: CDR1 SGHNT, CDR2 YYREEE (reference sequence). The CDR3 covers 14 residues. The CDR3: CASSHGSTDYEQYF. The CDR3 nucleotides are TGTGCCAGCAGTCACGGCTCGACAGATTACGAGCAGTACTTC.

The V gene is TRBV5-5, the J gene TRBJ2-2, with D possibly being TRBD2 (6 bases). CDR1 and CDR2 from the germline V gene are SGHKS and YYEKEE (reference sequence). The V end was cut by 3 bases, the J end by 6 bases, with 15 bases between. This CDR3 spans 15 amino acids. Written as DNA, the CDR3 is TGTGCCAGCAGCTGGTCCCTAGCGCCCGCCGGGGAGCTGTTTTTT. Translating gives CASSWSLAPAGELFF.

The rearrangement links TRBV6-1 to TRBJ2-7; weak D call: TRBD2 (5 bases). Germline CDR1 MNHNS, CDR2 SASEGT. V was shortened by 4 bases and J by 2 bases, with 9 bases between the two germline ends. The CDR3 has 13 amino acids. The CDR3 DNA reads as TGTGCCAGCAGTGCCGCGGGTCCCTACGAGCAGTACTTC. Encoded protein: CASSAAGPYEQYF.

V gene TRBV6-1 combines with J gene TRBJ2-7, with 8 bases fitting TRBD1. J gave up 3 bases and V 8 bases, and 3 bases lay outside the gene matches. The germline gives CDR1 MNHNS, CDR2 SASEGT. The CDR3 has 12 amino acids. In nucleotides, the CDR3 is TGTGCCAGCGAGGGACAGGACTACGAGCAGTACTTC. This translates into CASEGQDYEQYF.

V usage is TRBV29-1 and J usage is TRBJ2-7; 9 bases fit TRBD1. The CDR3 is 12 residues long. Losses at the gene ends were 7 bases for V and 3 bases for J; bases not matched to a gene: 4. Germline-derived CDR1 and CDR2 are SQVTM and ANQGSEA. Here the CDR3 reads CSAGTGNYEQYF. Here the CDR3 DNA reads TGCAGCGCCGGGACAGGGAACTACGAGCAGTACTTC.

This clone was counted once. The CDR3 DNA follows: TGCGCCAGCAGCAAATTAGGACTAGCGGGCGACACCGGGGAGCTGTTTTTT. Encoded protein: CASSKLGLAGDTGELFF. The chain combines TRBV4-1 with TRBJ2-2; 11 bases are a match to TRBD2. The ends lost 5 bases at V and 3 bases at J; junction bases unmatched: 8. The germline gives CDR1 MGHRA, CDR2 YSYEKL. The CDR3 sequence is 17 residues long.

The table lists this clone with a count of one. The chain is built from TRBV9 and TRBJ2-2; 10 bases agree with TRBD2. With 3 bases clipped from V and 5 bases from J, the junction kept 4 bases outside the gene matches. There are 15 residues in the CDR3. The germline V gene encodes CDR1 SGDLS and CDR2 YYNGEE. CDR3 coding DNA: TGTGCCAGCAGCGCTAGCGGGAGTAGGACCGGGGAGCTGTTTTTT. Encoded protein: CASSASGSRTGELFF.

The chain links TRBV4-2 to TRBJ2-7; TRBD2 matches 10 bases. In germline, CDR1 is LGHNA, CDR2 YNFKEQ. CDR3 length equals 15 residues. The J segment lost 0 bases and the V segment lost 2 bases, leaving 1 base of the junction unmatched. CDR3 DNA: TGTGCCAGCAGCCAACTAGCGGGAGTCTCCTACGAGCAGTACTTC. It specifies CASSQLAGVSYEQYF.

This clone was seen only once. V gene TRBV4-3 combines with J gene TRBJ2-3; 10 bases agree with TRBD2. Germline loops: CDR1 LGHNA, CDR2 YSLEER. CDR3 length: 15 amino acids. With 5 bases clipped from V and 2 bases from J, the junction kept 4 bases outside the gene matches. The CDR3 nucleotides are TGCGCCAGCAGCTGGACTAGCGGATACACAGATACGCAGTATTTT. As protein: CASSWTSGYTDTQYF.

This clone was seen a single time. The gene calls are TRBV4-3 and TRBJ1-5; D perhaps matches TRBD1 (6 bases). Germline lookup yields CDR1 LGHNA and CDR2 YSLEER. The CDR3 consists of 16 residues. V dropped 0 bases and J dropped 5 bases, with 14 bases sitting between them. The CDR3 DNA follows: TGCGCCAGCAGCCAAGATTGGAAGGGGGTCTATCAGCCCCAGCATTTT. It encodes CASSQDWKGVYQPQHF.

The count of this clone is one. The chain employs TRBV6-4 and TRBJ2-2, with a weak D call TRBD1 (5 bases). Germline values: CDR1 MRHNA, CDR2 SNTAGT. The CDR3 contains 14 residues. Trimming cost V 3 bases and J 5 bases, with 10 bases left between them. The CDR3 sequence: CASSEAGWTGELFF. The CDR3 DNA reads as TGTGCCAGCAGTGAGGCAGGGTGGACCGGGGAGCTGTTTTTT.

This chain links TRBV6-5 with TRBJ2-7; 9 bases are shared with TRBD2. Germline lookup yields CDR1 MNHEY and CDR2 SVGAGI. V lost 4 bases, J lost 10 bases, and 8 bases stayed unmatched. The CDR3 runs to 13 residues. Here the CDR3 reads CASSSYSGSKQYF. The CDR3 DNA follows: TGTGCCAGCAGTTCTTATAGCGGGAGTAAACAGTACTTC.

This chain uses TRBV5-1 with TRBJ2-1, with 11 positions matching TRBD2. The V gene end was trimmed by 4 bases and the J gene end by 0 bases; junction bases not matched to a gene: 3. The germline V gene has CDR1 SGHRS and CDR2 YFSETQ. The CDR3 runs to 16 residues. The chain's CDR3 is CASSPTSGSSYNEQFF. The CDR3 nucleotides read TGCGCCAGCAGCCCAACTAGCGGGAGCTCCTACAATGAGCAGTTCTTC.

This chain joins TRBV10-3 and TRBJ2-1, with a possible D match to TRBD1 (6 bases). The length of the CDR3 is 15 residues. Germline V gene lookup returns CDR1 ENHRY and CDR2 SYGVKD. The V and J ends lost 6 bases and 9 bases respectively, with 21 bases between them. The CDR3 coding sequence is TGTGCCATCAGGGGGGTGGGGGCGGAGGCCCTTGAGCAGTTCTTC. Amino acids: CAIRGVGAEALEQFF.

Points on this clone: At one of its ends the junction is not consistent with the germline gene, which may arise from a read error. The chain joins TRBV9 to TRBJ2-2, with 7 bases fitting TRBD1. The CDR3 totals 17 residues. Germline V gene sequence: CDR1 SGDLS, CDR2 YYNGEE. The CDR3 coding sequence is TGTGCCAGCAGCCCCAAGACCCCGGGACAGACCACCCGGGAGCTGTTTTTT. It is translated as CASSPKTPGQTTRELFF.

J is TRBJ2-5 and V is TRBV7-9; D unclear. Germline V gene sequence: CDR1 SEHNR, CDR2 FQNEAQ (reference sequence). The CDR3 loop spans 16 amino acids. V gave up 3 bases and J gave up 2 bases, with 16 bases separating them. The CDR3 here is CASSLPLTYQQETQYF. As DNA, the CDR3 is TGTGCCAGCAGCTTGCCATTAACATACCAACAAGAGACCCAGTACTTC.

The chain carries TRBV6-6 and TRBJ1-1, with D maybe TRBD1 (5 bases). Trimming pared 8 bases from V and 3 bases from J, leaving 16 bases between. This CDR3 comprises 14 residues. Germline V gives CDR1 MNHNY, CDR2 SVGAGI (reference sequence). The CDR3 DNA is TGTGCCAGCCGGGGGGGGAGAAGGGACACTGAAGCTTTCTTT. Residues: CASRGGRRDTEAFF.

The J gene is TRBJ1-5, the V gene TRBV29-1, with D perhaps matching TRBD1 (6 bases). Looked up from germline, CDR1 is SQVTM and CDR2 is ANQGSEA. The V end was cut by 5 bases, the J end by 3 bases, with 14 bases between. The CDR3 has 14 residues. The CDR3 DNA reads TGCAGCGTTTATGACCAGGGGACCAATCAGCCCCAGCATTTT. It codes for CSVYDQGTNQPQHF.

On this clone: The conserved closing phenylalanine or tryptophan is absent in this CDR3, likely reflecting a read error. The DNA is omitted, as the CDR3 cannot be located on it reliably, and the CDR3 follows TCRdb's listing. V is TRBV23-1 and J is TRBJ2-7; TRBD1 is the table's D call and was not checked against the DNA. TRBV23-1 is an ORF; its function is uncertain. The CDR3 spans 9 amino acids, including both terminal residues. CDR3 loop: CATPGQVSI.

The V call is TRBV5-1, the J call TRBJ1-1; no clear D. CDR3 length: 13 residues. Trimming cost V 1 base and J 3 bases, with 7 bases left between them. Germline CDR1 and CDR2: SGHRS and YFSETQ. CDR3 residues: CASSLPGDTEAFF. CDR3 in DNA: TGCGCCAGCAGCTTGCCCGGGGACACTGAAGCTTTCTTT. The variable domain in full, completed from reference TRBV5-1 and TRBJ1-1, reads KAGVTQTPRYLIKTRGQQVTLSCSPISGHRSVSWYQQTPGQGLQFLFEYFSETQRNKGNFPGRFSGRQFSNSRSEMNVSTLELGDSALYLCASSLPGDTEAFFGQGTRLTVV.

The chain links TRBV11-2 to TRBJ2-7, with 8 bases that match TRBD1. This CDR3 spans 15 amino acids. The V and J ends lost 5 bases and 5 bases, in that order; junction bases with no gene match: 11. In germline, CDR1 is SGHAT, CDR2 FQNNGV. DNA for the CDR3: TGTGCCAGCAGCGTAGGGAGAGACAGGGGACACGAGCAGTACTTC. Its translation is CASSVGRDRGHEQYF.

The CDR3 sequence is CSVDYTDTQYF. CDR3 DNA: TGCAGCGTGGACTACACAGATACGCAGTATTTT. This chain joins TRBV29-1 and TRBJ2-3; possibly TRBD2 for D (6 bases). The germline V and J ends were trimmed by 6 bases and 2 bases, with 6 bases remaining between them. Germline assignment: CDR1 SQVTM and CDR2 ANQGSEA. This CDR3 spans 11 amino acids.